This TCR beta chain came from a study of blood T cell repertoires in COVID-19. The assay was immunoSEQ multiplex PCR, and TCRdb's table has in-frame clones only and misses some. The repertoire consists of roughly 310,000 clones, with more than 90% occurring once and the leading ten covering around 2.5%. Germline V gene lookup returns CDR1 SNHLY and CDR2 FYNNEI. V gave up 5 bases and J gave up 6 bases, with 6 bases separating them. The CDR3 contains 11 residues. Recruits, aged roughly 18 to 100 years, lived in 24 US areas. The clonotype comes from a man aged 60-69 years who had recovered from COVID-19. Input material: PBMCs or T cells enriched from blood (not recorded which). This chain joins TRBV2 and TRBJ2-3; D unresolved. The CDR3 loop is CASSLKDTQYF. CDR3 DNA sequence: TGTGCCAGCAGTCTAAAGGATACGCAGTATTTT. The full variable domain, rest sourced from reference TRBV2 and TRBJ2-3, is EPEVTQTPSHQVTQMGQEVILRCVPISNHLYFYWYRQILGQKVEFLVSFYNNEISEKSEIFDDQFSVERPDGSNFTLKIRSTKLEDSAMYFCASSLKDTQYFGPGTRLTVL.